This record concerns one T cell receptor beta chain sequence. Its antigen is still unknown. These data are taken from a study of monozygotic twins with cystic fibrosis. Study-wide results and limits: Age, concordance and disease severity did not associate with shared CDR3 numbers.

The V and J ends lost 0 bases and 3 bases respectively, with 12 bases between them. CDR3 length equals 15 residues. Germline CDR1 reads MGHRA; CDR2 reads YSYEKL. The table came from immunoSEQ multiplex PCR; TCRdb's copy has only in-frame clones and leaves some out. Among thousands of clones listed, roughly 94% were seen once. The sequenced sample consisted of blood. The genes are TRBV4-1 and TRBJ2-7; D remains unclear. The sequence was obtained from a boy aged 2-9 years with cystic fibrosis. CDR3 coding DNA: TGCGCCAGCAGCCAAGATTCCGCTGCGAGCTACGAGCAGTACTTC. Translation gives CASSQDSAASYEQYF.